These 8 T cell receptor beta chains came from one sample sequenced in a study of regulatory T cells in long-lasting Graves disease (TCRdb year 2021). The library was built by means of multiplex PCR. The sample was run on an Illumina HiSeq 4000. iRepertoire HTBI primers and Arm-PCR amplification of CDR3 regions were used to construct TCR beta libraries. In TCRdb, the public reads were trimmed at Q25 with fastp and aligned with MiXCR, with productive beta chains retained. Every distinct CDR3 protein forms one entry, paired with its most common genes and DNA. In this sample the table shows some 370,000 distinct CDR3 sequences, less than 25% of which occur a single time. Of the sample, around 21% is held by the ten largest clones. This sample's time point label indicates: persistent/refractory GD, antithyroid drugs over 5 years with positive TRAb. For both TCR sequencing and RNA sequencing, RNA was extracted from PBMCs using TRIzol.

The source was peripheral blood mononuclear cells (PBMCs), collected when the disease was refractory, from a patient treated with antithyroid drugs. These receptors all come from a female donor with Graves disease.

This clonotype occurred a few times. The chain joins TRBV5-6 to TRBJ2-7; 12 bases line up with TRBD2. There are 16 residues in the CDR3. V gave up 5 bases and J gave up 6 bases; unmatched junction bases: 12. In germline, CDR1 is SGHDT, CDR2 YYEEEE. The CDR3 DNA is TGTGCCAGCAGTCTACGGACTAGCGGGATCCCACGCGAGCAGTACTTC. It yields the protein CASSLRTSGIPREQYF.

This chain links TRBV5-4 with TRBJ2-6; either TRBD1 or TRBD2 may fit D (5 bases each). CDR1 SGHNT and CDR2 YYREEE come from the germline V gene (reference sequence). Deletions cut 0 bases from V and 0 bases from J, with 16 bases between. The CDR3 has 19 amino acids. This CDR3 is CASSLGGTPTFSGANVLTF. The CDR3 nucleotides are TGTGCCAGCAGCTTGGGGGGGACCCCGACTTTCTCTGGGGCCAACGTCCTGACTTTC.

This clonotype came up a few times. The chain uses TRBV3-1 and TRBJ1-5, with a weak D call TRBD1 (5 bases). The CDR3 totals 17 residues. V lost 0 bases to trimming and J lost 3 bases, with 15 bases between them. From germline, CDR1 is LGHDT and CDR2 YNNKEL (reference sequence). CDR3 sequence reads: CASSQDPQGRVNQPQHF. DNA for the CDR3: TGTGCCAGCAGCCAAGATCCCCAGGGACGCGTCAATCAGCCCCAGCATTTT.

Many counts were recorded for this clonotype. This chain links TRBV6-5 with TRBJ1-5, with D uncertain. The CDR3 spans 14 residues. Germline V gene sequence: CDR1 MNHEY, CDR2 SVGAGI. Trimming removed 2 bases from V and 5 bases from J, with 10 bases in between. The CDR3 DNA is TGTGCCAGCAGTTACAGCGGGCAGGATCAGCCCCAGCATTTT. Amino acid sequence: CASSYSGQDQPQHF.

This clonotype was picked up many times. The chain carries TRBV2 and TRBJ1-1; the match to TRBD1 covers 7 bases. Germline assignment: CDR1 SNHLY and CDR2 FYNNEI. The trim removed 4 bases at V and 3 bases at J, leaving 8 bases unmatched. There are 15 residues in the CDR3. CDR3 nucleotide sequence: TGTGCCAGCAGTGTAACAGGGGATGGGTACACTGAAGCTTTCTTT. Amino acid sequence: CASSVTGDGYTEAFF.

This sequence joins TRBV30 and TRBJ1-5; D gene ambiguous. The V end lost 7 bases, the J end lost 5 bases, and 15 bases lay between the germline ends. The germline CDR1 and CDR2 sequences are GTSNPN and SVGIG (reference sequence). The CDR3 has 13 residues. The CDR3 here is CAFGGGRDQPQHF. The CDR3 bases are TGTGCCTTCGGAGGAGGGAGAGATCAGCCCCAGCATTTT.

About this clonotype: The junction departs from germline at one end; a sequencing error may be responsible. The chain links TRBV7-2 to TRBJ2-7; 7 bases agree with TRBD2. Germline loops: CDR1 SGHTA, CDR2 FQGNSA. The CDR3 totals 15 residues. CDR3 protein: CASSHLRGDAYEQYF. CDR3 DNA: TGCGCCAGCAGCCATTTACGGGGGGATGCCTACGAGCAGTACTTC.

The J gene is TRBJ1-2, the V gene TRBV6-5; D possibly corresponds to TRBD1 (5 bases). The length of the CDR3 is 14 residues. Germline V CDR1 and CDR2: MNHEY, SVGAGI. V dropped 2 bases and J dropped 5 bases, with 12 bases sitting between them. The CDR3 DNA follows: TGTGCCAGCAGTTACGGGGGGGACGGGTATGGCTACACCTTC. Amino acids: CASSYGGDGYGYTF.